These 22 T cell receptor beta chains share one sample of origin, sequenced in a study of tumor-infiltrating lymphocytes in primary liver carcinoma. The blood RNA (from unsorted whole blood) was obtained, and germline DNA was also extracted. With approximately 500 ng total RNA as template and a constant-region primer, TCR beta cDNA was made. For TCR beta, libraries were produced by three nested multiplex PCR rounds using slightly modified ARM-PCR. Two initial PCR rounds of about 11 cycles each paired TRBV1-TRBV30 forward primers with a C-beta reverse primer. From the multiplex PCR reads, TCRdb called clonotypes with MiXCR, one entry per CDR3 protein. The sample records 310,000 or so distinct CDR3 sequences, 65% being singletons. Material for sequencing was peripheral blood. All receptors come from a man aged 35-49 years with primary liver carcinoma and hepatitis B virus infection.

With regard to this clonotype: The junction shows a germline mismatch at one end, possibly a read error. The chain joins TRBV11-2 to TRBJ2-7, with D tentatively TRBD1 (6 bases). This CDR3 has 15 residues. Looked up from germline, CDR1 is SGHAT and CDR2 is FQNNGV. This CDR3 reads CVSSSVGTHVLGQYF. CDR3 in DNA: TGTGTCAGCAGCTCTGTCGGGACACATGTTCTTGGGCAGTACTTC.

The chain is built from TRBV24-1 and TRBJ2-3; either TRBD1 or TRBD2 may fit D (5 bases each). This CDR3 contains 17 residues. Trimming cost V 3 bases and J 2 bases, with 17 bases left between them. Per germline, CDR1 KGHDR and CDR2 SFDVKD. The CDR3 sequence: CATSDPRSGADTDTQYF. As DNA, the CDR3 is TGTGCCACCAGTGATCCTAGGTCCGGGGCCGACACAGATACGCAGTATTTT.

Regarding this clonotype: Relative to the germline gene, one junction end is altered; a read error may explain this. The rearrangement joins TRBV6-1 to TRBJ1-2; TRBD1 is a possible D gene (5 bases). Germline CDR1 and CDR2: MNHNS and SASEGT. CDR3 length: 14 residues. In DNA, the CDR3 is TGTTCCAGCAGGGCACAGACACTAAACTATGGCTACACCTTC. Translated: CSSRAQTLNYGYTF.

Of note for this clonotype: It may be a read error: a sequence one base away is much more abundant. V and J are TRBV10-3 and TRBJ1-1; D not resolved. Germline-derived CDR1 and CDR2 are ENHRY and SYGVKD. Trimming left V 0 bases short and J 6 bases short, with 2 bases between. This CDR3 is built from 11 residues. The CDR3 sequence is CAISESSEAFF. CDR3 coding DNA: TGTGCCATCAGTGAGTCATCTGAAGCTTTCTTT.

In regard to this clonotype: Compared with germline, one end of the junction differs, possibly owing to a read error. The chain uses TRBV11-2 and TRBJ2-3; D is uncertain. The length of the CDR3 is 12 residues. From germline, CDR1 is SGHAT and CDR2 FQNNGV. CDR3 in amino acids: CVSSLEWDTQFF. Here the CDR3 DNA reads TGTGTCAGCAGCTTAGAGTGGGATACGCAGTTTTTT.

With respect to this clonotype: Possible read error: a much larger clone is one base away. Here the CDR3 reads CASSLAWMGKLFF. The DNA of the CDR3 is TGTGCCAGCAGTTTAGCGTGGATGGGGAAACTGTTTTTT. The V call is TRBV12-3 or TRBV12-4, the J call TRBJ1-4; D is unclear. The ends were cut back, 0 bases at V and 11 bases at J, with 10 bases in the middle. CDR3 length: 13 residues.

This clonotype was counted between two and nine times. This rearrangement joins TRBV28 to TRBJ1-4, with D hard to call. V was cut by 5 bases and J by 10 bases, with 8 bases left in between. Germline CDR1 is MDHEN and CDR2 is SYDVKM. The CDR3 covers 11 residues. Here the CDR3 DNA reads TGTGCCAGCAGTCCCCCCGGAAAACTGTTTTTT. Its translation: CASSPPGKLFF.

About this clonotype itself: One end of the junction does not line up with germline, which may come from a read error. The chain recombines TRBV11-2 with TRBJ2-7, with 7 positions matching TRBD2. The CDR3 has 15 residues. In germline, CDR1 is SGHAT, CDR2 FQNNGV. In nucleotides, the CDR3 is TGTGCCAGCAGCTTAGACAGCGGGAACTCCTACGAGCAGCACTTC. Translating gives CASSLDSGNSYEQHF.

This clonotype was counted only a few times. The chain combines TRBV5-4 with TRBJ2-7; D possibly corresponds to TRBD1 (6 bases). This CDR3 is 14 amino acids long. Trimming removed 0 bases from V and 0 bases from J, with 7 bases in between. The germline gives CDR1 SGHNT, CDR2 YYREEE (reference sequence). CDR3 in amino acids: CASSLVGASYEQYF. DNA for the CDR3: TGTGCCAGCAGCTTGGTGGGGGCCTCCTACGAGCAGTACTTC.

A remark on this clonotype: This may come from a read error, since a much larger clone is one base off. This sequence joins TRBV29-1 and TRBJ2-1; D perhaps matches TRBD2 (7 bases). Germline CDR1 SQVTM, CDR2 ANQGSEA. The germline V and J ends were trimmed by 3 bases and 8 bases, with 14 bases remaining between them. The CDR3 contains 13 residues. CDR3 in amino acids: CSVERLGGDEQFF. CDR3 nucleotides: TGCAGCGTTGAGAGGTTAGGGGGGGATGAGCAGTTCTTC.

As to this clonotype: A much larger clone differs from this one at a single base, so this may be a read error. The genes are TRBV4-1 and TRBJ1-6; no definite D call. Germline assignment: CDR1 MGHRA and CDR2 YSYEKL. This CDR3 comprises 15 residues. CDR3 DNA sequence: TGCGCCAGCAGCGACGAGAGCTCCTATAATACACCCCTCCACTTT. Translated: CASSDESSYNTPLHF.

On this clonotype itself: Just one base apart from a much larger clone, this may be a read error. The CDR3: CASSYLSGGVNNEHFF. The CDR3 bases are TGTGCCAGCAGTTACCTGAGCGGGGGGGTGAACAATGAGCATTTCTTC. The chain recombines TRBV6-5 with TRBJ2-1; 10 bases align to TRBD2. In germline, CDR1 is MNHEY, CDR2 SVGAGI. The CDR3 contains 16 residues.

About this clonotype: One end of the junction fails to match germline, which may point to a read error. The CDR3 loop is CAGSFRTNGNEQFF. CDR3 coding DNA: TGTGCCGGCAGCTTCCGCACTAACGGTAATGAGCAGTTCTTC. The chain is built from TRBV5-4 and TRBJ2-1, with D unresolved. CDR3 length: 14 residues. Germline V gene sequence: CDR1 SGHNT, CDR2 YYREEE (reference sequence).

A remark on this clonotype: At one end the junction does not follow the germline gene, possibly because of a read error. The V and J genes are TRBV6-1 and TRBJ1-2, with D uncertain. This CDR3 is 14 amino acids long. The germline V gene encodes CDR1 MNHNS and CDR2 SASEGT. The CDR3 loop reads CVSSEALDGYGYTF. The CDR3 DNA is TGTGTCAGCAGTGAAGCGCTCGACGGCTATGGCTACACCTTC.

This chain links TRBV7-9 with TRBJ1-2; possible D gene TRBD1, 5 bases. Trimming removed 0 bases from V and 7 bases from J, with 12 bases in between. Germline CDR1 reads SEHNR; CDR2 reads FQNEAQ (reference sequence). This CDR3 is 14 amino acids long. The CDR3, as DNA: TGTGCCAGCAGCTTAGCGTTGGGGGACCTTGGCTACACCTTC. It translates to CASSLALGDLGYTF. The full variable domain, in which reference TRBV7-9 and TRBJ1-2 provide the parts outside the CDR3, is DTGVSQNPRHKITKRGQNVTFRCDPISEHNRLYWYRQTLGQGPEFLTYFQNEAQLEKSRLLSDRFSAERPKGSFSTLEIQRTEQGDSAMYLCASSLALGDLGYTFGSGTRLTVV.

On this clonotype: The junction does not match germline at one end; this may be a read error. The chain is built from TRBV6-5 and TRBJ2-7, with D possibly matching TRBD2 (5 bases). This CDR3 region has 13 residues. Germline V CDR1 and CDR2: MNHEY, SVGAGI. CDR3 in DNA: TGTGCCATCAGTTACTCGCCAGACTACGAGCAGTACTTT. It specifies CAISYSPDYEQYF.

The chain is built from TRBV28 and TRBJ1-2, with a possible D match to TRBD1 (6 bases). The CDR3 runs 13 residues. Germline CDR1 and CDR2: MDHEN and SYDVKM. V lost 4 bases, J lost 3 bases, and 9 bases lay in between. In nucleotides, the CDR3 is TGTGCCAGCAGTTATGAGGGGGACTATGGCTACACCTTC. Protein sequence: CASSYEGDYGYTF.

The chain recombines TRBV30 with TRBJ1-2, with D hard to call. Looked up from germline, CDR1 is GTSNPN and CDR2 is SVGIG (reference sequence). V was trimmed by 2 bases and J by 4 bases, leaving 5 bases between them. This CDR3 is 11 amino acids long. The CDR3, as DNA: TGTGCCTGGAGTCGTCTCTATGGCTACACCTTC. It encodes CAWSRLYGYTF.

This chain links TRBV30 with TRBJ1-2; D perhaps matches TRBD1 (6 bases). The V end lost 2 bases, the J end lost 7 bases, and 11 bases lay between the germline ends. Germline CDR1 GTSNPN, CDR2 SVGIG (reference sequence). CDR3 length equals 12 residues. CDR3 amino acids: CAWSLGGAGYTF. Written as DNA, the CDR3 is TGTGCCTGGAGTCTAGGGGGAGCTGGCTACACCTTC.

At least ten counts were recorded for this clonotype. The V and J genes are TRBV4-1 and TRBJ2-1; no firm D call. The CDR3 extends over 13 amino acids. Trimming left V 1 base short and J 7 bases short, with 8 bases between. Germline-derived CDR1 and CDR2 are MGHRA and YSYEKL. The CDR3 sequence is CASSQVGWNEQFF. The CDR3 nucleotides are TGCGCCAGCAGCCAAGTGGGCTGGAATGAGCAGTTCTTC.

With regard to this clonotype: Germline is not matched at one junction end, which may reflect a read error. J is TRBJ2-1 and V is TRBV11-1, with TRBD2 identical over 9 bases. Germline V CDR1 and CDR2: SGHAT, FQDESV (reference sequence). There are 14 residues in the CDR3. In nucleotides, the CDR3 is TGTGTCAGCAGAGCCGGGACTAGCCGAAATGCGCAGTTCTTC. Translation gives CVSRAGTSRNAQFF.

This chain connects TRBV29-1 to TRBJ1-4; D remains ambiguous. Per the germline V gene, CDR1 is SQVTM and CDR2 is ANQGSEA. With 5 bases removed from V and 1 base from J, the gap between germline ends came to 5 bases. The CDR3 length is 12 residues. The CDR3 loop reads CSVWGTNEKLFF. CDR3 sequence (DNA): TGCAGCGTTTGGGGAACTAATGAAAAACTGTTTTTT.